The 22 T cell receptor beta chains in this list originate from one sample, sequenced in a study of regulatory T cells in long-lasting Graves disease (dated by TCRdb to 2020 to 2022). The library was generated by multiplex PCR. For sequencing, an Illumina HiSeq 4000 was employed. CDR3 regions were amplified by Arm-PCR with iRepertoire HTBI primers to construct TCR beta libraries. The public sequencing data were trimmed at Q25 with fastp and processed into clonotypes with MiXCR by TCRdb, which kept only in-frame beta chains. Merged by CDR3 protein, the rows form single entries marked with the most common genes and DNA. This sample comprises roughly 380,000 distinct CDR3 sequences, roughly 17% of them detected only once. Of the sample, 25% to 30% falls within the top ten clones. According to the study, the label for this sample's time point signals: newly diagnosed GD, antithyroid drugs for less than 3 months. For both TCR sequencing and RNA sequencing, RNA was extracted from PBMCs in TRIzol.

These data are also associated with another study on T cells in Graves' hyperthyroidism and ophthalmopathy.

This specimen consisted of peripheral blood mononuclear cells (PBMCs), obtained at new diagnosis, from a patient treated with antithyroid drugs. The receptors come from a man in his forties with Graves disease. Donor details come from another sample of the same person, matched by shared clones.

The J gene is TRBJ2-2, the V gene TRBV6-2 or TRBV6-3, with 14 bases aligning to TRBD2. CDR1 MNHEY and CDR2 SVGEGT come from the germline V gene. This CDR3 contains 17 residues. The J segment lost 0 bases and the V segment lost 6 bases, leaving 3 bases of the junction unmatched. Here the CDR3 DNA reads TGTGCCAGCAGGGGACTAGCGGGGGTCCCGAACACCGGGGAGCTGTTTTTT. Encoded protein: CASRGLAGVPNTGELFF.

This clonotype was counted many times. The CDR3 DNA follows: TGTGCTGTAACAGGGCGAACTGAAGCTTTCTTT. Its protein product is CAVTGRTEAFF. This sequence joins TRBV6-1 and TRBJ1-1; D perhaps matches TRBD1 (6 bases). CDR3 size: 11 residues. Germline CDR1 reads MNHNS; CDR2 reads SASEGT.

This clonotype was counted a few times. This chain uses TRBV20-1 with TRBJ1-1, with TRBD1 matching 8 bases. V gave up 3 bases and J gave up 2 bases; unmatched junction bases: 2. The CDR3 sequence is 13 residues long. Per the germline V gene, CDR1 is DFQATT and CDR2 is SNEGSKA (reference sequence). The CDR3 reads CSARDRVNTEAFF. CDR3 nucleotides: TGCAGTGCTAGGGACAGGGTTAACACTGAAGCTTTCTTT.

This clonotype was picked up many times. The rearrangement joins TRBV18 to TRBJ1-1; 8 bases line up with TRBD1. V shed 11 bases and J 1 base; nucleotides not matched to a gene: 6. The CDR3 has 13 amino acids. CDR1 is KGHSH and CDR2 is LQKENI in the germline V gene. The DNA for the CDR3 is TGTGCCGCGACAGGGGCCGGGAACACTGAAGCTTTCTTT. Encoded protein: CAATGAGNTEAFF.

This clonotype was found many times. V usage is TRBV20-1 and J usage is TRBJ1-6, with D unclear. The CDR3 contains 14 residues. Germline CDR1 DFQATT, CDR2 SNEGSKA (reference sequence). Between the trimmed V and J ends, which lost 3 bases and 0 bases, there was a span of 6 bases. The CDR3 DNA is TGCAGTGCTAGGTGGGACTCCTATAATTCACCCCTCCACTTT. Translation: CSARWDSYNSPLHF.

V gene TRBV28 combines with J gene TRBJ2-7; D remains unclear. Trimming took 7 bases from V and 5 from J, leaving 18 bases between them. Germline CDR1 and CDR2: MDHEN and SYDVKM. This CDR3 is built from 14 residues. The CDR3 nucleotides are TGTGCCAGCACCGACCCCGGAAACCGTCACGAGCAGTACTTC. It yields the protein CASTDPGNRHEQYF. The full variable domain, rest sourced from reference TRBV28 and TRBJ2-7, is DVKVTQSSRYLVKRTGEKVFLECVQDMDHENMFWYRQDPGLGLRLIYFSYDVKMKEKGDIPEGYSVSREKKERFSLILESASTNQTSMYLCASTDPGNRHEQYFGPGTRLTVT.

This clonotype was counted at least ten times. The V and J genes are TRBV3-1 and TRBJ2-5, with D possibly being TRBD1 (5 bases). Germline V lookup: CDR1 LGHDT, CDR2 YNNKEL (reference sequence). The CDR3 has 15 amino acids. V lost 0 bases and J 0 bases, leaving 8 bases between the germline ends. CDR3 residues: CASSQDHRYQETQYF. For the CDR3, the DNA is TGTGCCAGCAGCCAAGATCACAGGTACCAAGAGACCCAGTACTTC.

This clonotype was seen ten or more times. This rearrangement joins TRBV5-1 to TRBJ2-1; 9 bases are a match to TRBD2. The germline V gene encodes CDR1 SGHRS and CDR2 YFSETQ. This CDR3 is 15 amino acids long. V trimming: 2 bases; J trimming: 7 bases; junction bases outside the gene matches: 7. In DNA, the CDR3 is TGCGCCAGCAGCTTCGGACTAGCGACGGGTAATGAGCAGTTCTTC. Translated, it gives CASSFGLATGNEQFF. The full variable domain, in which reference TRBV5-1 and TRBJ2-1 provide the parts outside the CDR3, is KAGVTQTPRYLIKTRGQQVTLSCSPISGHRSVSWYQQTPGQGLQFLFEYFSETQRNKGNFPGRFSGRQFSNSRSEMNVSTLELGDSALYLCASSFGLATGNEQFFGPGTRLTVL.

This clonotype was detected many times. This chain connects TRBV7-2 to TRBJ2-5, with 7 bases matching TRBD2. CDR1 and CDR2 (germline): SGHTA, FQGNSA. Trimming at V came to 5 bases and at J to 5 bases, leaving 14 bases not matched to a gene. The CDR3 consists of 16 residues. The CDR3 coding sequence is TGTGCCAGCAGCCTGCAGAGCGGGGTCTATGTGGAGACCCAGTACTTC. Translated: CASSLQSGVYVETQYF.

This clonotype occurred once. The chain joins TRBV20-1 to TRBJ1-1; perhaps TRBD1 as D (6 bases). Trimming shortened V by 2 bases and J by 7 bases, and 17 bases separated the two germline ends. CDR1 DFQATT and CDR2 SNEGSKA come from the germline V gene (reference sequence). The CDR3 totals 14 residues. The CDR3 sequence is CSARSSGGGDEAFF. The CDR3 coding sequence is TGCAGTGCTAGAAGTAGTGGAGGGGGTGATGAAGCTTTCTTT.

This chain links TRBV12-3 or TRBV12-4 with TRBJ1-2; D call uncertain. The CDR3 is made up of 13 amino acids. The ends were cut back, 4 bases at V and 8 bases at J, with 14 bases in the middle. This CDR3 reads CASSYTRGIGYTF. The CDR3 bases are TGTGCCAGCAGTTACACGAGAGGGATCGGCTACACCTTC.

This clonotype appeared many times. CDR3 loop: CASRTVGMNTEAFF. The CDR3 DNA sequence: TGTGCCAGCAGGACTGTTGGGATGAACACTGAAGCTTTCTTT. V gene TRBV12-3 or TRBV12-4 combines with J gene TRBJ1-1; D gene unclear. V gave up 6 bases and J gave up 0 bases, with 11 bases separating them. This CDR3 comprises 14 residues.

CDR3 DNA: TGTGCCAGCAGTGAACGGTTGAGACAGGGGGCCTACAATGAGCAGTTCTTC. Residues: CASSERLRQGAYNEQFF. V gene TRBV6-1 combines with J gene TRBJ2-1; 9 nucleotides agree with TRBD1. The CDR3 is 17 residues long. V lost 2 bases and J lost 2; bases outside the gene matches: 7. CDR1 is MNHNS and CDR2 is SASEGT in the germline V gene.

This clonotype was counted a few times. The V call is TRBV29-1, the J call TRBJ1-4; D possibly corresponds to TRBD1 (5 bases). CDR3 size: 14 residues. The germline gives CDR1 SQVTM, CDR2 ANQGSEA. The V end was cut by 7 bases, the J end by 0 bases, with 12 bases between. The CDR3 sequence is CSGRGAATNEKLFF. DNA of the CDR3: TGCAGCGGCCGAGGGGCAGCAACTAATGAAAAACTGTTTTTT.

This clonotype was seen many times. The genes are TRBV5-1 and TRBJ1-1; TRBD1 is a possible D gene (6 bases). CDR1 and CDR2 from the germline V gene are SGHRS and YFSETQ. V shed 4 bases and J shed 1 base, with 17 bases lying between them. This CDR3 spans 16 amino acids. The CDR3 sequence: CASSPGTPNKNTEAFF. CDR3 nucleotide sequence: TGCGCCAGCAGCCCCGGGACACCGAATAAGAACACTGAAGCTTTCTTT. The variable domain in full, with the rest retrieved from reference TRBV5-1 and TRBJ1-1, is KAGVTQTPRYLIKTRGQQVTLSCSPISGHRSVSWYQQTPGQGLQFLFEYFSETQRNKGNFPGRFSGRQFSNSRSEMNVSTLELGDSALYLCASSPGTPNKNTEAFFGQGTRLTVV.

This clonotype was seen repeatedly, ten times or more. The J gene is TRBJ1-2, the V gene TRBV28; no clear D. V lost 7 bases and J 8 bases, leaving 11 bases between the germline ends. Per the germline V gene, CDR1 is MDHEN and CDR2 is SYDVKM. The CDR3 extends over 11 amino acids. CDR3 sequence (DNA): TGTGCCAGCACCTCCCTGTACGGCTACACCTTC. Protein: CASTSLYGYTF.

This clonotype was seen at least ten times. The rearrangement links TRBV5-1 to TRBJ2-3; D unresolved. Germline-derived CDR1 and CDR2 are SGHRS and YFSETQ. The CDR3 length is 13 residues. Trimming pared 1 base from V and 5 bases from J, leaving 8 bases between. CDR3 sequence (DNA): TGCGCCAGCAGCTTGAGGGTAGGAGATACGCAGTATTTT. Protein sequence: CASSLRVGDTQYF.

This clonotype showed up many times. The CDR3 DNA follows: TGCGCCAGCAGCCGGACACAGGGTGGGACTGAAGCTTTCTTT. Translated, it gives CASSRTQGGTEAFF. The chain links TRBV4-1 to TRBJ1-1, with a tentative D call TRBD1 (6 bases). This CDR3 is 14 amino acids long. V dropped 4 bases and J dropped 5 bases, with 14 bases sitting between them. Germline CDR1 and CDR2: MGHRA and YSYEKL.

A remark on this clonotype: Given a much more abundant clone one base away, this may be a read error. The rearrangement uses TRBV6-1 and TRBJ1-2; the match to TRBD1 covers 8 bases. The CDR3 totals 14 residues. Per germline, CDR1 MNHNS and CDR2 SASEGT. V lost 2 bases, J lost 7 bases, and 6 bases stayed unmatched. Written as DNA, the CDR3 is TGTGCCAGCAGTGAAAAGGGACAGGAATGTGGCTACACCTTC. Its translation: CASSEKGQECGYTF.

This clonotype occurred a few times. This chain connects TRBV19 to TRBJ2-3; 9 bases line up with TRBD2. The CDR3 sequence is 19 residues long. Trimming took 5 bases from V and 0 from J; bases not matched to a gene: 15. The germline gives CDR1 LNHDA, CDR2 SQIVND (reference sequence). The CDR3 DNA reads TGTGCCAGTAGTCCCGGTGGTCTAGCGGGGACCTACAGCACAGATACGCAGTATTTT. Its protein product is CASSPGGLAGTYSTDTQYF. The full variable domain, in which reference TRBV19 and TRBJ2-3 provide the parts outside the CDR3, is DGGITQSPKYLFRKEGQNVTLSCEQNLNHDAMYWYRQDPGQGLRLIYYSQIVNDFQKGDIAEGYSVSREKKESFPLTVTSAQKNPTAFYLCASSPGGLAGTYSTDTQYFGPGTRLTVL.

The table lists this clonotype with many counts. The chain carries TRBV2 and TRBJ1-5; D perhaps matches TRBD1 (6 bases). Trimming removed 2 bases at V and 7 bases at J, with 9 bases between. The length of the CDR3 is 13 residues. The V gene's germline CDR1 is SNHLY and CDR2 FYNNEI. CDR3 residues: CASSEIGGQPQHF. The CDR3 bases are TGTGCCAGCAGTGAAATTGGGGGCCAGCCCCAGCATTTT.

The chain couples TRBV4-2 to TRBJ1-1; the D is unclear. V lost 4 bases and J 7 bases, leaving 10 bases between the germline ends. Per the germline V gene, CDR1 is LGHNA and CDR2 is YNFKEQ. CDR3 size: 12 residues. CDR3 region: CASSREDGEAFF. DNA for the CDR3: TGTGCCAGCAGCCGGGAAGACGGTGAAGCTTTCTTT.